The 22 T cell receptor beta chains given below trace back to one sample, sequenced in a study of cytomegalovirus exposure and HLA in healthy donors. With 60 Vbeta and 13 Jbeta primers, the PCR was carried out. Sequencing was performed with immunoSEQ multiplex PCR; in TCRdb, only in-frame clones are kept and a portion is missing. The sample contains about 59,000 clones, less than 85% of which appear only once. The sequencing sample was made of PBMCs. The receptors come from a man between 25 and 39 years old in good health and CMV-seropositive.

This clone was seen a single time. CDR3 sequence: CASSLGTAPYNEQFF. For the CDR3, the DNA is TGTGCCAGCAGCTTAGGGACAGCACCTTACAATGAGCAGTTCTTC. The rearrangement uses TRBV7-8 and TRBJ2-1; TRBD1 might be the D (6 bases). Deletions cut 1 base from V and 4 bases from J, with 11 bases between. This CDR3 has 15 residues. Germline CDR1 reads SGHVS; CDR2 reads FQNEAQ.

This chain links TRBV30 with TRBJ1-5; D is possibly TRBD1 (6 bases). The V gene lost 3 bases and the J gene lost 7 bases, with 16 bases spanning the gap. The germline V gene encodes CDR1 GTSNPN and CDR2 SVGIG (reference sequence). The CDR3 sequence is 14 residues long. This chain's CDR3 is CAWSSGGSGQPQHF. The CDR3 nucleotides are TGTGCCTGGAGCTCGGGGGGCTCGGGGCAGCCCCAGCATTTT.

The chain employs TRBV6-1 and TRBJ2-2; TRBD1 might be the D (6 bases). V was cut by 6 bases and J by 6 bases, with 17 bases left in between. CDR3 length: 15 amino acids. Germline V CDR1 and CDR2: MNHNS, SASEGT. CDR3 region: CASRGQSNPSGELFF. The CDR3 nucleotides are TGTGCCAGCAGAGGACAGTCCAACCCCTCCGGGGAGCTGTTTTTT.

The chain has TRBV5-6 and TRBJ2-5; possible D gene TRBD1, 6 bases. Trimming left V 4 bases short and J 1 base short, with 11 bases between. CDR1 and CDR2 (germline): SGHDT, YYEEEE. The length of the CDR3 is 14 residues. The CDR3 nucleotides read TGTGCCAGCAGCCTTAAACAGGGCCAAGAGACCCAGTACTTC. This sequence encodes CASSLKQGQETQYF.

V usage is TRBV11-1 and J usage is TRBJ2-3; maybe TRBD1 (5 bases). The CDR3 spans 14 residues. Trimming stripped 0 bases from V and 1 base from J, with 5 bases between. Germline-derived CDR1 and CDR2 are SGHAT and FQDESV (reference sequence). The chain's CDR3 is CASSLAGGTDTQYF. DNA for the CDR3: TGTGCCAGCAGCTTAGCAGGGGGCACAGATACGCAGTATTTT.

Worth noting for this clone: The junction shows a germline mismatch at one end, possibly a read error. V gene TRBV7-9 combines with J gene TRBJ1-2; D is possibly TRBD1 (5 bases). This CDR3 contains 14 residues. From germline, CDR1 is SEHNR and CDR2 FQNEAQ (reference sequence). CDR3 DNA: TGTTCCAGCAGCTTAGATAGCCAGGGCTATGGCTACACCTTC. Protein: CSSSLDSQGYGYTF.

V and J are TRBV27 and TRBJ2-3, with 10 bases that match TRBD2. The J segment lost 8 bases and the V segment lost 5 bases, leaving 10 bases of the junction unmatched. Germline CDR1 is MNHEY and CDR2 is SMNVEV (reference sequence). The length of the CDR3 is 15 residues. DNA of the CDR3: TGTGCCAGCAGTAGAACTAGCGGGGCTATTGGTACGCAGTATTTT. It translates to CASSRTSGAIGTQYF.

This chain uses TRBV2 with TRBJ1-4; D is possibly TRBD1 (5 bases). The CDR3 is 16 amino acids. V was cut by 4 bases and J by 0 bases, with 12 bases left in between. Per germline, CDR1 SNHLY and CDR2 FYNNEI. CDR3 sequence reads: CASSGNRRATNEKLFF. The CDR3 DNA sequence: TGTGCCAGCAGTGGAAACAGGCGTGCAACTAATGAAAAACTGTTTTTT. The full variable domain, in which reference TRBV2 and TRBJ1-4 provide the parts outside the CDR3, is EPEVTQTPSHQVTQMGQEVILRCVPISNHLYFYWYRQILGQKVEFLVSFYNNEISEKSEIFDDQFSVERPDGSNFTLKIRSTKLEDSAMYFCASSGNRRATNEKLFFGSGTQLSVL.

This clone is medium-sized. This chain links TRBV11-1 with TRBJ2-6; D is possibly TRBD1 (5 bases). The V end lost 5 bases, the J end lost 1 base, and 9 bases lay between the germline ends. The CDR3 is 15 amino acids. Per germline, CDR1 SGHAT and CDR2 FQDESV (reference sequence). The CDR3 region is CASSHRQSGANVLTF. CDR3 DNA: TGTGCCAGCAGCCATCGACAGTCTGGGGCCAACGTCCTGACTTTC.

The genes are TRBV6-5 and TRBJ2-1; TRBD2 might be the D (6 bases). The CDR3 sequence is 16 residues long. Germline V gives CDR1 MNHEY, CDR2 SVGAGI. V was trimmed by 0 bases and J by 9 bases, leaving 18 bases between them. The DNA for the CDR3 is TGTGCCAGCAGTTACTCGGCGGGGATTGACAACCGTGAGCAGTTCTTC. It codes for CASSYSAGIDNREQFF.

The rearrangement joins TRBV7-9 to TRBJ2-3, with 9 bases that match TRBD2. The CDR3 covers 15 residues. After removal of 8 bases from V and 4 bases from J, the junction contained 10 bases not matched to a gene. CDR1 is SEHNR, CDR2 FQNEAQ, per germline (reference sequence). CDR3 sequence reads: CASRATRGGADTQYF. The DNA for the CDR3 is TGTGCCAGCCGAGCGACCCGCGGGGGGGCAGATACGCAGTATTTT.

This rearrangement joins TRBV7-8 to TRBJ2-7, with a tentative D call TRBD1 (6 bases). The CDR3 totals 13 residues. Trimming stripped 5 bases from V and 1 base from J, with 9 bases between. In germline, CDR1 is SGHVS, CDR2 FQNEAQ. CDR3 sequence reads: CASSVQGSYEQYF. CDR3 nucleotides: TGTGCCAGCAGCGTACAGGGATCCTACGAGCAGTACTTC.

In its sample, this clone was seen a few times. The V call is TRBV6-1, the J call TRBJ2-2; D gene uncertain. V lost 3 bases and J lost 3, with 8 bases in between. Germline V CDR1 and CDR2: MNHNS, SASEGT. The CDR3 spans 14 residues. This CDR3 is CASSDSVDTGELFF. The DNA of the CDR3 is TGTGCCAGCAGTGACAGCGTAGACACCGGGGAGCTGTTTTTT.

The chain is built from TRBV6-1 and TRBJ1-1; perhaps TRBD1 as D (5 bases). With 8 bases removed from V and 0 bases from J, the gap between germline ends came to 10 bases. The length of the CDR3 is 13 residues. The germline CDR1 and CDR2 sequences are MNHNS and SASEGT. CDR3 coding DNA: TGTGCCAGCCGAACAGGCTTGAACACTGAAGCTTTCTTT. Residues: CASRTGLNTEAFF.

V gene TRBV27 combines with J gene TRBJ1-6; 9 positions agree with TRBD1. In germline, CDR1 is MNHEY, CDR2 SMNVEV (reference sequence). The CDR3 totals 20 residues. The V segment lost 6 bases and the J segment 0 bases; nucleotides outside the gene matches: 15. This chain's CDR3 is CASSRDRGVRTSSYNSPLHF. The CDR3 coding sequence is TGTGCCAGCAGCCGAGACAGGGGGGTAAGGACGAGCTCCTATAATTCACCCCTCCACTTT.

The chain carries TRBV7-3 and TRBJ2-3, with 9 bases identical to TRBD2. CDR1 is SGHTA and CDR2 is FQGTGA in the germline V gene. This CDR3 has 15 residues. The trim removed 4 bases at V and 0 bases at J, leaving 2 bases unmatched. DNA of the CDR3: TGTGCCAGCAGCTCCAGCGGGGGGAGCACAGATACGCAGTATTTT. Protein product: CASSSSGGSTDTQYF.

The chain is built from TRBV14 and TRBJ1-6, with 7 bases that match TRBD1. CDR3 length: 16 residues. V was pared by 4 bases and J by 5 bases, with 8 bases of the junction left unmatched. Germline V gene data show CDR1 as SGHDN and CDR2 as FVKESK. The CDR3: CASSPYRGRDNSPLHF. In nucleotides, the CDR3 is TGTGCCAGCAGCCCCTACAGGGGCAGAGATAATTCACCCCTCCACTTT. Full variable domain (outside the CDR3, taken from reference TRBV14 and TRBJ1-6): EAGVTQFPSHSVIEKGQTVTLRCDPISGHDNLYWYRRVMGKEIKFLLHFVKESKQDESGMPNNRFLAERTGGTYSTLKVQPAELEDSGVYFCASSPYRGRDNSPLHFGNGTRLTVT.

The V gene is TRBV7-2, the J gene TRBJ1-2, with D possibly being TRBD1 (5 bases). The CDR3 is made up of 16 amino acids. Germline V lookup: CDR1 SGHTA, CDR2 FQGNSA. Trimming shortened V by 5 bases and J by 4 bases, and 20 bases separated the two germline ends. This chain's CDR3 is CASSLEGTFTGYGYTF. The DNA for the CDR3 is TGTGCCAGCAGCCTGGAGGGGACTTTCACAGGCTATGGCTACACCTTC.

CDR3 coding DNA: TGTGCCAGCAGCGTAGGTCCTCGAGGTACGCAGTATTTT. Its translation: CASSVGPRGTQYF. The gene calls are TRBV9 and TRBJ2-3, with D hard to call. The V gene's germline CDR1 is SGDLS and CDR2 YYNGEE. This CDR3 comprises 13 residues. V lost 0 bases and J 8 bases, leaving 10 bases between the germline ends.

The genes are TRBV6-4 and TRBJ2-3; 7 bases align to TRBD2. V was clipped by 2 bases and J by 1 base; unmatched bases: 0. The V gene's germline CDR1 is MRHNA and CDR2 SNTAGT. The CDR3 runs to 14 residues. The chain's CDR3 is CASSDSGGTDTQYF. The CDR3 DNA follows: TGTGCCAGCAGTGACAGCGGGGGCACAGATACGCAGTATTTT.

The gene calls are TRBV7-2 and TRBJ1-2; D remains unclear. Germline values: CDR1 SGHTA, CDR2 FQGNSA. The CDR3 runs 13 residues. V was cut by 1 base and J by 1 base, with 4 bases left in between. The CDR3 DNA sequence: TGTGCCAGCAGCTTAGGTTATAACTATGGCTACACCTTC. Translated: CASSLGYNYGYTF.

The CDR3 is CASSQEDTSGGTSYEQYF. CDR3 coding DNA: TGCGCCAGCAGCCAAGAAGACACTAGCGGGGGCACCTCCTACGAGCAGTACTTC. This chain joins TRBV4-3 and TRBJ2-7; TRBD2 aligns across 11 bases. With V trimmed by 0 bases and J by 0 bases, 7 bases remained unmatched. Germline CDR1 and CDR2: LGHNA and YSLEER. This CDR3 spans 18 amino acids.